Following are 19 T cell receptor beta chains from one sample sequenced in a study of T cell responses to AZD1222 COVID-19 vaccine. Assay used: immunoSEQ multiplex PCR; TCRdb lists only in-frame clones, some missing. The sample has 89,000 or so clones, approximately 89% seen once; the top ten hold roughly 16%. This specimen was peripheral blood, taken on day 0 of AZD1222 vaccination. The receptors shown here come from an adult in good health.

The chain links TRBV23-1 to TRBJ2-7, with D uncertain. TRBV23-1 is treated as an ORF (open reading frame) with a function not yet certain. The CDR3 runs to 18 residues. V lost 2 bases and J 3 bases, leaving 23 bases between the germline ends. CDR3 loop: CASSQPTARPLADYEQYF. The CDR3 DNA reads TGCGCCAGCAGTCAACCCACCGCCAGACCGCTGGCGGACTACGAGCAGTACTTC.

V usage is TRBV3-1 (or the pseudogene TRBV3-2) and J usage is TRBJ2-7; no reliable D call. Germline V gives CDR1 LGHDT, CDR2 YNNKEL (reference sequence). The CDR3 is made up of 12 amino acids. With 1 base removed from V and 5 bases from J, the gap between germline ends came to 6 bases. Here the CDR3 DNA reads TGTGCCAGCAGCCAAGTTAGGAACGAGCAGTACTTC. It specifies CASSQVRNEQYF.

The chain combines TRBV2 with TRBJ2-1; 12 nucleotides align to TRBD2. In germline, CDR1 is SNHLY, CDR2 FYNNEI. This CDR3 has 15 residues. Trimming took 4 bases from V and 9 from J; bases not matched to a gene: 7. The CDR3 sequence is CASSGRTSGNSEQFF. The CDR3 DNA sequence: TGTGCCAGCAGTGGGAGGACTAGCGGGAACTCTGAGCAGTTCTTC.

The chain joins TRBV3-1 (or the pseudogene TRBV3-2) to TRBJ2-7; maybe TRBD1 (5 bases). The germline V gene has CDR1 LGHDT and CDR2 YNNKEL (reference sequence). Trimming took 0 bases from V and 0 from J, leaving 12 bases between them. There are 16 residues in the CDR3. The CDR3 loop reads CASSQDPGQSSYEQYF. For the CDR3, the DNA is TGTGCCAGCAGCCAAGATCCAGGACAAAGCTCCTACGAGCAGTACTTC.

This chain joins TRBV19 and TRBJ2-7, with 7 nucleotides matching TRBD1. Germline lookup yields CDR1 LNHDA and CDR2 SQIVND (reference sequence). This CDR3 region has 14 residues. Trimming cost V 4 bases and J 2 bases; bases outside gene matches: 5. The CDR3 sequence is CASSRGTVTYEQYF. The DNA of the CDR3 is TGTGCCAGTAGTAGGGGGACAGTGACCTACGAGCAGTACTTC.

Only a few counts were recorded for this clone. The chain joins TRBV28 to TRBJ1-2; no firm D call. The CDR3 sequence is 17 residues long. Germline CDR1 reads MDHEN; CDR2 reads SYDVKM. The V end was cut by 7 bases, the J end by 4 bases, with 25 bases between. CDR3 bases: TGTGCCAGCAACTACCACCCCTCTAGACCGCACAGCTATGGCTACACCTTC. Protein sequence: CASNYHPSRPHSYGYTF.

This chain joins TRBV5-6 and TRBJ1-5, with a weak D call TRBD1 (5 bases). Germline V gives CDR1 SGHDT, CDR2 YYEEEE. V lost 1 base and J 0 bases, leaving 17 bases between the germline ends. The CDR3 spans 18 residues. As DNA, the CDR3 is TGTGCCAGCAGCTTGCGCCCAGCAGGGAGGAATAGCAATCAGCCCCAGCATTTT. Protein: CASSLRPAGRNSNQPQHF.

The chain joins TRBV23-1 to TRBJ2-1; no clear D. TRBV23-1 is filed as an ORF, its function uncertain. Trimming left V 6 bases short and J 7 bases short, with 19 bases between. This CDR3 has 15 residues. CDR3: CASSAISPSGNEQFF. The DNA of the CDR3 is TGCGCCAGCAGCGCAATATCCCCCTCTGGGAATGAGCAGTTCTTC.

The rearrangement uses TRBV18 and TRBJ1-5; D might be TRBD1 (5 bases). The V end lost 4 bases, the J end lost 4 bases, and 8 bases lay between the germline ends. CDR1 and CDR2 from the germline V gene are KGHSH and LQKENI. This CDR3 has 13 residues. CDR3 protein: CASSQTENQPQHF. CDR3 bases: TGTGCCAGCTCACAGACAGAGAATCAGCCCCAGCATTTT.

The chain recombines TRBV6-5 with TRBJ2-7; TRBD1 aligns across 8 bases. Germline trimming cut 4 bases from V and 3 bases from J; bases unmatched to any gene: 8. This CDR3 is built from 15 residues. Germline CDR1 MNHEY, CDR2 SVGAGI. CDR3 nucleotide sequence: TGTGCCAGCAGTTCCTACGCGACAGGGGACTACGAGCAGTACTTC. This gives the protein CASSSYATGDYEQYF.

The rearrangement uses TRBV4-1 and TRBJ2-7; tentative D call: TRBD1 (6 bases). CDR1 is MGHRA and CDR2 is YSYEKL in the germline V gene. Trimming stripped 3 bases from V and 1 base from J, with 13 bases between. The CDR3 totals 15 residues. CDR3 sequence reads: CASSQTGTLSYEQYF. The DNA of the CDR3 is TGCGCCAGCAGCCAGACCGGGACATTGTCCTACGAGCAGTACTTC.

The chain links TRBV7-3 to TRBJ1-1; D not resolved. There are 14 residues in the CDR3. Germline V gives CDR1 SGHTA, CDR2 FQGTGA. Trimming stripped 5 bases from V and 1 base from J, with 11 bases between. CDR3 loop: CASSPVGGNTEAFF. The CDR3 DNA is TGTGCCAGCAGCCCGGTCGGAGGGAACACTGAAGCTTTCTTT.

The rearrangement links TRBV2 to TRBJ2-3; D is uncertain. The CDR3 length is 14 residues. Germline loops: CDR1 SNHLY, CDR2 FYNNEI. Trimming left V 11 bases short and J 2 bases short, with 17 bases between. This chain's CDR3 is CASLPGDFTDTQYF. The CDR3 DNA is TGTGCCTCGCTCCCAGGAGACTTCACAGATACGCAGTATTTT.

V gene TRBV5-1 combines with J gene TRBJ2-3; 7 nucleotides align to TRBD1. Looked up from germline, CDR1 is SGHRS and CDR2 is YFSETQ. The J segment lost 1 base and the V segment lost 4 bases, leaving 12 bases of the junction unmatched. This CDR3 has 17 amino acids. The CDR3 DNA reads as TGCGCCAGCAGCGTGAAGACAGGGTGGGACGGCACAGATACGCAGTATTTT. Translated, it gives CASSVKTGWDGTDTQYF.

The V gene is TRBV5-1, the J gene TRBJ1-2, with TRBD1 matching over 8 bases. The trim removed 3 bases at V and 0 bases at J, leaving 4 bases unmatched. CDR1 is SGHRS, CDR2 YFSETQ, per germline. There are 15 residues in the CDR3. The CDR3 reads CASSSGTGSNYGYTF. The CDR3 nucleotides are TGCGCCAGCAGCTCTGGGACAGGCTCTAACTATGGCTACACCTTC.

The rearrangement uses TRBV4-2 and TRBJ1-2; no definite D call. Germline values: CDR1 LGHNA, CDR2 YNFKEQ. The V gene lost 3 bases and the J gene lost 3 bases, with 23 bases spanning the gap. The CDR3 is 18 amino acids. CDR3 coding DNA: TGTGCCAGCAGCCAGGGCCTTCGTATGAATTCTAAAGACTATGGCTACACCTTC. Its protein product is CASSQGLRMNSKDYGYTF.

V is TRBV19 and J is TRBJ1-5; D is perhaps TRBD1 (6 bases). The CDR3 is made up of 15 amino acids. Germline CDR1 reads LNHDA; CDR2 reads SQIVND (reference sequence). V was shortened by 5 bases and J by 0 bases, with 11 bases between the two germline ends. CDR3 residues: CASSPGQSSNQPQHF. The CDR3 region has the DNA TGTGCCAGTAGTCCCGGACAGTCTAGCAATCAGCCCCAGCATTTT.

This chain connects TRBV18 to TRBJ2-7, with 14 positions matching TRBD2. Germline CDR1 and CDR2: KGHSH and LQKENI. The trim removed 2 bases at V and 6 bases at J, leaving 3 bases unmatched. The CDR3 has 15 residues. CDR3 loop: CASSPTGLAGAEQYF. The CDR3 DNA follows: TGTGCCAGCTCACCAACGGGACTAGCGGGAGCCGAGCAGTACTTC. Based on the CDR3 plus reference TRBV18 and TRBJ2-7, the full variable domain is NAGVMQNPRHLVRRRGQEARLRCSPMKGHSHVYWYRQLPEEGLKFMVYLQKENIIDESGMPKERFSAEFPKEGPSILRIQQVVRGDSAAYFCASSPTGLAGAEQYFGPGTRLTVT.

The chain couples TRBV28 to TRBJ1-1; D is undetermined. The CDR3 consists of 13 residues. V lost 8 bases, J lost 5 bases, and 15 bases lay in between. The germline CDR1 and CDR2 sequences are MDHEN and SYDVKM. The CDR3: CASGQNIGTEAFF. The CDR3 nucleotides are TGTGCCAGCGGCCAGAACATAGGGACTGAAGCTTTCTTT.